This T cell receptor (beta chain) was found in a study of CD8+ T cells in alopecia areata listed by TCRdb under 2018. Concerning the study at large: Treated patients were enrolled in an open-label pilot trial of oral tofacitinib at 5 to 10 mg twice daily for moderate-to-severe alopecia areata. Human TCRbeta sequencing covered scalp tissue and sorted CD4+ and CD8+ peripheral blood T cells from patchy and totalis/universalis alopecia areata patients and healthy controls. For the treated patients, the SALT score, which quantifies what percentage of scalp surface area is affected, served as the measure of disease severity. Biopsies were taken from tofacitinib-treated patients at baseline and again at 4 and 24 weeks into treatment, and several of those patients also had a later scalp biopsy. RNA came from the PAXgene miRNA kit for fixed scalp, the miRNeasy kit for PBMCs, and the RNeasy kit for mouse skin. Scalp clonality was compared across normal scalp (n=4), patchy alopecia areata scalp (n=8), and alopecia totalis/universalis scalp (n=8). Patients stayed on tofacitinib for 6 to 18 months and then had 6 months of follow-up off drug so that delayed response and recurrence could be assessed. Amplification of TCRbeta CDR3 regions was done by immunoSEQ multiplex PCR using 35 Vbeta forward primers and 13 Jbeta reverse primers. In both human patients and the C3H/HeJ mouse model, the study applied high-throughput TCRbeta sequencing to look at T cell clonal expansion in alopecia areata. Overall results and qualifications from the work: During tofacitinib treatment, many expanded lesional clones stuck around in both scalp and blood, and this persistence may partly explain why relapse happens after treatment is stopped. The treated cohort was small, with a single nonresponder, so links between baseline CD8+ expansion and response need larger studies. Shared TCR sequences between patients were less evident than in mice, which may be partly attributable to HLA diversity in the patient population. Unlike mouse skin, which is dominated by gammadelta T cells, normal human skin has resident alphabeta T cells that are also sequenced, and this complicates analysis of the scalp TCR repertoire. Scalp clonality and the number of expanded CD8+ clones among the top 100 scalp clones were significantly decreased by tofacitinib. Compared with normal scalp, lesional scalp had higher clonality and more expanded CD8+ clones, particularly in alopecia totalis/universalis, a pattern that suggests antigenic drive.

The CDR3 goes from the cysteine to the phenylalanine over 16 residues. The DNA shown is the 48-base CDR3, in frame from base 1. V ends up 6 bases short and J 0 bases short, with an unmatched junction base count of 5. For CDR1 and CDR2, the germline V gene lists SGHRS and YFSETQ. As concerns this clone: The clone's antigen remains unknown. No clone much larger than this one lies a single base away; base qualities are absent.

The library came from the immunoSEQ multiplex PCR assay. To provide template for TCR sequencing, every sample had RNA extracted and reverse transcribed into cDNA. First-strand cDNA was synthesized with SuperScript III using a 2:1 mix of oligo-dT and random hexamers. Amplification bias was assessed with a synthetic immune receptor repertoire, and residual bias was removed computationally. Per the original workflow: After raw reads were preprocessed to remove errors, the CDR3 was defined following IMGT conventions as running from the conserved cysteine to phenylalanine. Clonality was computed by normalizing Shannon entropy by log2 of the number of productive unique TCRs and subtracting the result from 1. Whether each scalp clone was CD4 or CD8 was inferred by checking scalp TCRbeta sequences against the CD4 and CD8 repertoires from sorted blood. Here the immuneACCESS table is served through TCRdb, limited to in-frame sequences with V and J called. Missing clones are a known gap in these copies; in checked studies unresolved V genes cover under half, and the rest lacks a known reason. From that table come the V and J calls and clone size; the DNA was used to work out D and trimming. The sample records 250,000 to 350,000 clones, approximately 60% of which are singletons. In total, the top ten clones hold more than 0.85% of the sample.

The sample's treatment or condition label, decoded: oral pan-JAK inhibitor, 5-10 mg twice daily. Peripheral blood and lesional scalp punch biopsies were obtained from patients with alopecia areata. PBMCs were isolated by density centrifugation and stained for CD3, CD4 and CD8, after which CD4+ and CD8+ T cells were sorted on a FACSAria. This sequence originates from a human donor with alopecia areata. The material sequenced was CD4+ T cells sorted from blood, taken around week 54, from a patient treated with tofacitinib. The receptor chain draws on TRBV5-1 and TRBJ2-3, and 12 junctional nucleotides match TRBD2. The CDR3 reads CASITGTSGSTDTQYF. The DNA is as follows: TGCGCCAGCATCACAGGGACTAGCGGGAGCACAGATACGCAGTATTTT.